The following is a T cell receptor beta chain sequence with its context. The sample originates from a study of blood T cell repertoires in COVID-19. As for the study in general: The samples span acute and convalescent COVID-19 from the United States, Italy and Spain. Sources were T cells, B-cell-depleted T cells, or PBMCs; the material itself was cDNA or gDNA.

As originally analysed: Amplification of reference gene primers provided the estimated nucleated cell counts. Libraries were prepared by immunoSEQ multiplex PCR; TCRdb keeps only in-frame clonotypes and omits some of them. Clone size and the V and J calls come from that table; the DNA yielded D and trimming. Among over 90,000 clones listed, over 65% were seen once. Trimming took 1 base from V and 0 from J, leaving 10 bases between them. CDR3 size: 17 residues. In germline, CDR1 is LNHDA, CDR2 SQIVND (reference sequence). The TCR originated in a human donor in a cohort sampled during active COVID-19. The source material was peripheral blood. The chain is built from TRBV19 and TRBJ2-6, with TRBD1 as a possible D gene (5 bases). CDR3 loop: CASSIGQGRSGANVLTF. CDR3 nucleotide sequence: TGTGCCAGTAGTATAGGGCAGGGCCGCTCTGGGGCCAACGTCCTGACTTTC.